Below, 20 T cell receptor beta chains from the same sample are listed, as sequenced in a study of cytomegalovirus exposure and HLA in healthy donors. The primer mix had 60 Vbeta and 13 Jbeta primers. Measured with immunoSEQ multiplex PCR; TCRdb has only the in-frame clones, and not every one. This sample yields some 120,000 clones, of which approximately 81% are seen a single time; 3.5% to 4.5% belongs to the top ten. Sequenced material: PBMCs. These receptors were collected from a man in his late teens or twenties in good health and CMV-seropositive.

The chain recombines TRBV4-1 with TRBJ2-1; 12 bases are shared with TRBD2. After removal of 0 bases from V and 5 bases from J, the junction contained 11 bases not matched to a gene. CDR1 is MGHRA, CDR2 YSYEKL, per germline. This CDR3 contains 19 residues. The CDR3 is CASSQDGSSGRAYDNEQFF. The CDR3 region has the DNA TGCGCCAGCAGCCAAGACGGGTCTAGCGGGAGGGCCTACGACAATGAGCAGTTCTTC.

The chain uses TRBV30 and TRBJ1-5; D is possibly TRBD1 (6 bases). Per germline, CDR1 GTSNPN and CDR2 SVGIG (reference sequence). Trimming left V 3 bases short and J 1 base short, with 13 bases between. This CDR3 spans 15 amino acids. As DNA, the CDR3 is TGTGCCTGGAGCCCCATTGGACAGAGCAATCAGCCCCAGCATTTT. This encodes CAWSPIGQSNQPQHF.

The CDR3 here is CASSLTGGWNTEAFF. The DNA for the CDR3 is TGTGCCAGCAGTCTGACAGGGGGCTGGAACACTGAAGCTTTCTTT. The genes are TRBV7-6 and TRBJ1-1, with TRBD1 matching 10 bases. In germline, CDR1 is SGHVS, CDR2 FNYEAQ. J was trimmed by 1 base and V by 6 bases; bases with no gene match: 5. This CDR3 contains 15 residues.

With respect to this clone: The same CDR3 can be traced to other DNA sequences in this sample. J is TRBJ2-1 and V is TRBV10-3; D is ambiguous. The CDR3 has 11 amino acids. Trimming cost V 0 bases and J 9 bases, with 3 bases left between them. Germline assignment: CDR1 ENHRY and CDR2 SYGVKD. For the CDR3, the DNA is TGTGCCATCAGTGAGTCTAGTGAGCAGTTCTTC. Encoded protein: CAISESSEQFF.

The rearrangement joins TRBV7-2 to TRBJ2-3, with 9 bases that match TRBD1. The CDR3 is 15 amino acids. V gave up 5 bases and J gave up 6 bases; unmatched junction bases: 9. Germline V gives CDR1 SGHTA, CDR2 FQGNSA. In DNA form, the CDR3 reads TGTGCCAGCAGCCCGACGGACAGGGGATGGGATACGCAGTATTTT. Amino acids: CASSPTDRGWDTQYF.

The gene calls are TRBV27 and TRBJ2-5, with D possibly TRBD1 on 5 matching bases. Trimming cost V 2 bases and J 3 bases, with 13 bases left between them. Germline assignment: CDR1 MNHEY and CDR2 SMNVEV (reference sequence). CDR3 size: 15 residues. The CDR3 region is CASSLRGLGEETQYF. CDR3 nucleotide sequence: TGTGCCAGCAGTTTAAGGGGTCTAGGGGAAGAGACCCAGTACTTC.

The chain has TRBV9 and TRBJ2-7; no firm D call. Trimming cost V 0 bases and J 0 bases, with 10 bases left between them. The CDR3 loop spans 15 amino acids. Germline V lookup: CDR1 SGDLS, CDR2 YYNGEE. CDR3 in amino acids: CASSVGVRPSYEQYF. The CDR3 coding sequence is TGTGCCAGCAGCGTAGGGGTCAGGCCCTCCTACGAGCAGTACTTC. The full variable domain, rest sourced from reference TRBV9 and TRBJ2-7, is DSGVTQTPKHLITATGQRVTLRCSPRSGDLSVYWYQQSLDQGLQFLIQYYNGEERAKGNILERFSAQQFPDLHSELNLSSLELGDSALYFCASSVGVRPSYEQYFGPGTRLTVT.

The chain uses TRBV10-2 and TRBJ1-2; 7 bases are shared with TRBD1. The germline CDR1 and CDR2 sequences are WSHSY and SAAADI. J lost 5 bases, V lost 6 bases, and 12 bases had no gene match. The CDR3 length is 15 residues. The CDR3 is CASSPGTVSIYGYTF. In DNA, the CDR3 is TGCGCCAGCAGCCCCGGGACAGTCTCCATATATGGCTACACCTTC.

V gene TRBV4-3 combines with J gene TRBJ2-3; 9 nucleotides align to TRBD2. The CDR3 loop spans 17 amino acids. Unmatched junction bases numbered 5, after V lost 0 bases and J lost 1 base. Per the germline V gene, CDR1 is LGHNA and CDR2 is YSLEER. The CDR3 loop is CASSQDSSGARTDTQYF. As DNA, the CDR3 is TGCGCCAGCAGCCAAGATTCTAGCGGGGCGCGCACAGATACGCAGTATTTT.

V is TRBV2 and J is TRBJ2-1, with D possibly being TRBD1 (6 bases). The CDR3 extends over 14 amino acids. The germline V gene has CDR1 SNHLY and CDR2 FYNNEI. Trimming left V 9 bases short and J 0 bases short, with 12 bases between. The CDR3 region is CASTRQVSYNEQFF. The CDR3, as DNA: TGTGCCAGTACAAGACAGGTCTCCTACAATGAGCAGTTCTTC.

CDR3 residues: CASSLIDSEAFF. CDR3 DNA sequence: TGTGCCAGCAGCTTAATTGATAGTGAAGCTTTCTTT. J is TRBJ1-1 and V is TRBV7-2; no reliable D call. CDR3 length: 12 amino acids. Trimming stripped 2 bases from V and 7 bases from J, with 8 bases between. Looked up from germline, CDR1 is SGHTA and CDR2 is FQGNSA.

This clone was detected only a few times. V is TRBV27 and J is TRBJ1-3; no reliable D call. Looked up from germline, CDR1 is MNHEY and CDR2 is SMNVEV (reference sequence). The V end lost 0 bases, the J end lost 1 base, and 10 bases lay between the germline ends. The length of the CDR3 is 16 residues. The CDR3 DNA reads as TGTGCCAGCAGTTTATCCCGGACTCGTTCTGGAAACACCATATATTTT. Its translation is CASSLSRTRSGNTIYF.

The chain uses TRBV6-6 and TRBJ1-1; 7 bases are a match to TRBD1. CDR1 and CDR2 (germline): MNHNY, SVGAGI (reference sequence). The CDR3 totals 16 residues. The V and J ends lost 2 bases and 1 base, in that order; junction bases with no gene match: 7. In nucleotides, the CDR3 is TGTGCCAGCAGTTACGGGTGGAGACAGGGGAACACTGAAGCTTTCTTT. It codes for CASSYGWRQGNTEAFF.

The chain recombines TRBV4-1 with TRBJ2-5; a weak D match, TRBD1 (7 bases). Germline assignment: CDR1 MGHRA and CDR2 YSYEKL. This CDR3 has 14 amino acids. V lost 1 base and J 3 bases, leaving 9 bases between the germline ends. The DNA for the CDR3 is TGCGCCAGCAGCCAAGTCAGGGGGGAAGAGACCCAGTACTTC. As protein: CASSQVRGEETQYF.

CDR3 sequence: CASSTQGPSAGDTIYF. In DNA form, the CDR3 reads TGCGCCAGCAGTACACAGGGACCCTCTGCCGGGGACACCATATATTTT. The rearrangement links TRBV5-1 to TRBJ1-3, with TRBD1 as a possible D gene (6 bases). Trimming removed 5 bases at V and 8 bases at J, with 23 bases between. Germline V gene sequence: CDR1 SGHRS, CDR2 YFSETQ. The CDR3 is 16 residues long.

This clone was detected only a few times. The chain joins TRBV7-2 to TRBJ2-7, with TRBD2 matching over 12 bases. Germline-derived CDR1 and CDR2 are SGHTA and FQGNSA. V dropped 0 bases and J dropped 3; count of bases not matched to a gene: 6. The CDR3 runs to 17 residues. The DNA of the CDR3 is TGTGCCAGCAGCTTAGCCCCCTGGACTAGCGGGAACTACGAGCAGTACTTC. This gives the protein CASSLAPWTSGNYEQYF.

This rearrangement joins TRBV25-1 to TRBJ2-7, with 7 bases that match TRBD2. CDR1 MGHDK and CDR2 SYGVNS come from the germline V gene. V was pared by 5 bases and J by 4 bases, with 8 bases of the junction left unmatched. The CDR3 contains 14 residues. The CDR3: CASSTGGYLYEQYF. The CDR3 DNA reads TGTGCCAGCAGTACGGGGGGATATCTTTACGAGCAGTACTTC.

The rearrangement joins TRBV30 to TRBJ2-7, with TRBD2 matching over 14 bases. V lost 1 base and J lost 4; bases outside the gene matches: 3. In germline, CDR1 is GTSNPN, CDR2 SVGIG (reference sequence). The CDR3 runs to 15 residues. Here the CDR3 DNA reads TGTGCCTGGAGTGGGACTAGCGGGAGGATATACGAGCAGTACTTC. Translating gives CAWSGTSGRIYEQYF.

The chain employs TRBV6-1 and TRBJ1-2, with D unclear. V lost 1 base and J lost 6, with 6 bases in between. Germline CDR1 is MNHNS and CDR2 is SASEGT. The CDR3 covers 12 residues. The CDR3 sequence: CASSEGGDGYTF. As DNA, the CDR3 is TGTGCCAGCAGTGAAGGCGGGGATGGCTACACCTTC.

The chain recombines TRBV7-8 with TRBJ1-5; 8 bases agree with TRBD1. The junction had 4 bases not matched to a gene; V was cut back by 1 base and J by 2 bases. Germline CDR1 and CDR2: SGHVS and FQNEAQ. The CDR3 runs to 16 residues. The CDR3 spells CASSLGLGQGNQPQHF. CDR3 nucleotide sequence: TGTGCCAGCAGCTTAGGATTGGGACAGGGCAATCAGCCCCAGCATTTT.